The 10 T cell receptor beta chains in this list originate from one sample, sequenced in a study of shared clonotypes between healthy human individuals. The assay was immunoSEQ multiplex PCR, and TCRdb's table has in-frame clones only and misses some. In the table there are over 2 million clones, around 92% of which are singletons. The specimen was naive CD4+ T cells from PBMCs. Noted subset: CD45RA+ positively selected. The receptors were sampled from a young man in good health. Some clones in this sample may be carry-over from other donors' samples.

The chain employs TRBV27 and TRBJ2-1; 13 nucleotides agree with TRBD2. This CDR3 contains 15 residues. V lost 5 bases and J lost 9; bases outside the gene matches: 7. In germline, CDR1 is MNHEY, CDR2 SMNVEV (reference sequence). The CDR3 is CASSPGLAGEREQFF. Here the CDR3 DNA reads TGTGCCAGCAGTCCCGGACTAGCGGGAGAACGTGAGCAGTTCTTC.

This clone was observed once. The V call is TRBV28, the J call TRBJ1-1; D is possibly TRBD1 (6 bases). Germline CDR1 reads MDHEN; CDR2 reads SYDVKM. V shed 8 bases and J shed 4 bases, with 17 bases lying between them. The CDR3 contains 14 residues. The CDR3 reads CASGSGGASTEAFF. The CDR3 region has the DNA TGTGCCAGCGGTTCCGGGGGCGCGAGCACTGAAGCTTTCTTT.

The chain joins TRBV5-3 to TRBJ2-3; D possibly matches TRBD1 or TRBD2 (5 bases each). TRBV5-3 is known as an ORF, though its function is uncertain. The CDR3 is 16 amino acids. V shed 5 bases and J shed 0 bases, with 16 bases lying between them. In DNA form, the CDR3 reads TGTGCCAGAAGTCGGGGCCAGGGACCGAGCACAGATACGCAGTATTTT. It yields the protein CARSRGQGPSTDTQYF.

The V call is TRBV19, the J call TRBJ1-2; possible D gene TRBD1, 6 bases. Trimming cost V 5 bases and J 9 bases, with 13 bases left between them. The germline CDR1 and CDR2 sequences are LNHDA and SQIVND (reference sequence). The CDR3 has 12 residues. CDR3 amino acids: CASSSWTESYTF. CDR3 nucleotide sequence: TGTGCCAGTAGTTCCTGGACAGAAAGCTACACCTTC.

This clone was recorded only once. The V and J genes are TRBV7-8 and TRBJ1-1; D is unclear. Germline V gene lookup returns CDR1 SGHVS and CDR2 FQNEAQ. The CDR3 runs 14 residues. V was shortened by 3 bases and J by 2 bases, with 10 bases between the two germline ends. CDR3 residues: CASSFGRDNTEAFF. The DNA for the CDR3 is TGTGCCAGCAGCTTCGGACGGGATAACACTGAAGCTTTCTTT.

V is TRBV2 and J is TRBJ2-3, with 8 positions matching TRBD2. V lost 7 bases to trimming and J lost 1 base; unmatched junction nucleotides: 7. Per germline, CDR1 SNHLY and CDR2 FYNNEI. CDR3 length: 15 residues. For the CDR3, the DNA is TGTGCCAGCACCGGACGGGGGGGCCGCACAGATACGCAGTATTTT. Its protein product is CASTGRGGRTDTQYF. The whole variable domain, remainder taken from reference TRBV2 and TRBJ2-3, is EPEVTQTPSHQVTQMGQEVILRCVPISNHLYFYWYRQILGQKVEFLVSFYNNEISEKSEIFDDQFSVERPDGSNFTLKIRSTKLEDSAMYFCASTGRGGRTDTQYFGPGTRLTVL.

The chain combines TRBV30 with TRBJ1-4; 7 bases fit TRBD1. The trim removed 0 bases at V and 8 bases at J, leaving 3 bases unmatched. The CDR3 contains 13 residues. From germline, CDR1 is GTSNPN and CDR2 SVGIG (reference sequence). CDR3 coding DNA: TGTGCCTGGAGTGTACAGGGGCCAGAAAAACTGTTTTTT. Protein: CAWSVQGPEKLFF.

About this clone: The same CDR3 is also encoded by other DNA sequences in this sample. This chain connects TRBV9 to TRBJ2-3; D is unresolved. The CDR3 is 14 amino acids. Trimming took off 1 base at V and 0 bases at J, with 6 bases between the two ends. Germline assignment: CDR1 SGDLS and CDR2 YYNGEE. The CDR3 DNA follows: TGTGCCAGCAGCGTAAGACCTAGCACAGATACGCAGTATTTT. Protein product: CASSVRPSTDTQYF. Using reference TRBV9 and TRBJ2-3 for the parts outside the CDR3, the full variable domain is DSGVTQTPKHLITATGQRVTLRCSPRSGDLSVYWYQQSLDQGLQFLIQYYNGEERAKGNILERFSAQQFPDLHSELNLSSLELGDSALYFCASSVRPSTDTQYFGPGTRLTVL.

The genes are TRBV5-4 and TRBJ1-1, with D unclear. V was clipped by 4 bases and J by 3 bases, with 16 bases between them. The CDR3 has 15 residues. In germline, CDR1 is SGHNT, CDR2 YYREEE (reference sequence). The CDR3 region is CASSREINRDTEAFF. DNA of the CDR3: TGTGCCAGCAGCCGTGAAATAAACCGGGACACTGAAGCTTTCTTT.

The chain is built from TRBV19 and TRBJ2-2; TRBD1 agrees at 12 bases. V gave up 4 bases and J gave up 6 bases; unmatched junction bases: 0. In germline, CDR1 is LNHDA, CDR2 SQIVND (reference sequence). This CDR3 comprises 14 residues. The DNA for the CDR3 is TGTGCCAGTAGTAGGGACAGGGGGCCCGGGGAGCTGTTTTTT. Translating it yields CASSRDRGPGELFF.